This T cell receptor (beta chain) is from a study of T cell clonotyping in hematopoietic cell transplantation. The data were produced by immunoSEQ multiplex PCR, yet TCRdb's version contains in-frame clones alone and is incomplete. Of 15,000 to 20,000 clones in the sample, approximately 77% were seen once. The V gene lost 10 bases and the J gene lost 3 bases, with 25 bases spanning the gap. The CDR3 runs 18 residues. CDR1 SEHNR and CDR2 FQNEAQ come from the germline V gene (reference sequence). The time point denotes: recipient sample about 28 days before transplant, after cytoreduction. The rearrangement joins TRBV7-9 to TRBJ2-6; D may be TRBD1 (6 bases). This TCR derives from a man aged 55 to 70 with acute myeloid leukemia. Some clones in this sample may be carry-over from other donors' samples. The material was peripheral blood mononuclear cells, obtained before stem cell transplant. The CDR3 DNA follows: TGTGCCATCTCTAAGGTGACAGGAGGTGAGAATGGGGCCAACGTCCTGACTTTC. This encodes CAISKVTGGENGANVLTF.